This T cell receptor beta chain was observed in a study of blood T cell repertoires in COVID-19. Germline V gene lookup returns CDR1 MDHEN and CDR2 SYDVKM. This CDR3 region has 14 residues. With 4 bases removed from V and 5 bases from J, the gap between germline ends came to 15 bases. The protocol was immunoSEQ multiplex PCR, while the TCRdb copy is restricted to in-frame clones and leaves out a portion. This sample has just over 150,000 clones, with 92% found just once. The chain links TRBV28 to TRBJ2-7, with a tentative D call TRBD2 (6 bases). The clonotype comes from a man aged 25-45 years with COVID-19, enrolled during active disease. The sample comprised peripheral blood. CDR3 in DNA: TGTGCCAGCAGTTCCCACGGAGGGTCGGACGAGCAGTACTTC. Translated: CASSSHGGSDEQYF.